This is a list of T cell receptor beta chains from one sample in a study of blood T cells in healthy people across ages. TCRdb processed the 5' RACE reads anew with MiXCR; each CDR3 protein has one entry. The sample includes 1 million or so distinct CDR3 sequences, under 30% of them seen just once. This sample also belongs to another study, concerning T cells of mothers and their children.

Sequencing used blood. The receptors shown here come from a girl aged 2-10 years in good health. The CDR3 runs from the conserved cysteine through the conserved F or W. D genes are given only for firm matches. Clone size is not always given. Where it is, it says once, few, many or a class for expanded clones.

14	TRBJ1-1	few	TRBV6-2/TRBV6-3	TRBD1	TGTGCCAGCAGCGGGCGACAGGGGGCGTTTGAAGCTTTCTTT	CASSGRQGAFEAFF
14	TRBJ2-7	NA	TRBV5-6	TRBD1	TGTGCCAGCAGCACACCGGACAGGGCTGACGAGCAGTACTTC	CASSTPDRADEQYF
17	TRBJ2-5	few	TRBV7-2	TRBD2	TGTGCCAGCAGCATAACTAGCGGGAGGTGGGGGGAAGAGACCCAGTACTTC	CASSITSGRWGEETQYF
14	TRBJ2-3	few	TRBV9	NA	TGTGCCAGCAGCGTTAACACAGCCTCCGCGGCGCAGTATTTT	CASSVNTASAAQYF
15	TRBJ1-1	few	TRBV4-2	NA	TGTGCCAGCAGCCAACCGGGACACTTGAACACTGAAGCTTTCTTT	CASSQPGHLNTEAFF
16	TRBJ2-5	NA	TRBV27	NA	TGTGCCAGCACCTCTCTATTGGGTTACAGCCAAGAGACCCAGTACTTC	CASTSLLGYSQETQYF
12	TRBJ1-4	few	TRBV29-1	NA	TGCAGCGTTGCAGGGAGTGAGGAAAAACTGTTTTTT	CSVAGSEEKLFF
12	TRBJ2-5	few	TRBV20-1	NA	TGCAGTGCTGTACGGGCCGCAGAGACCCAGTACTTC	CSAVRAAETQYF
14	TRBJ2-1	many	TRBV7-6	TRBD2	TGTGCCAGCAGCCTTAGCGGGAGCGGCAATGAGCAGTTCTTC	CASSLSGSGNEQFF
15	TRBJ2-3	NA	TRBV4-1	NA	TGCGCCAGCAGCAGGGTCGGGGTGAGCACAGATACGCAGTATTTT	CASSRVGVSTDTQYF
14	TRBJ1-1	few	TRBV12-3/TRBV12-4	NA	TGTGCCAGCAGTGGAACTGAGTGGAGCACTGAAGCTTTCTTT	CASSGTEWSTEAFF
14	TRBJ1-2	NA	TRBV12-3/TRBV12-4	NA	TGTGCCAGCAGTTTTCAGGGGTCCTACTATGGCTACACCTTC	CASSFQGSYYGYTF
14	TRBJ1-6	few	TRBV6-1	NA	TGTGCCAGCACCGGGGCTCCACCAATCTCACCCCTCCACTTT	CASTGAPPISPLHF
12	TRBJ2-2	NA	TRBV6-1	NA	TGTGCCAGCAGTGTGGGGTTCGGGGAGCTGTTTTTT	CASSVGFGELFF
15	TRBJ2-7	few	TRBV5-1	TRBD1	TGCGCCAGCAGCTTGGCCGGGACAGGGCCCTACGAGCAGTACTTC	CASSLAGTGPYEQYF
16	TRBJ1-4	NA	TRBV12-3/TRBV12-4	TRBD1	TGTGCCAGCAGCCCGATCGGGACAGGAAAGAATGAAAAACTGTCTTTT	CASSPIGTGKNEKLSF
16	TRBJ2-1	few	TRBV20-1	NA	TGCAGTGCGGACGACGGGGGGCTCCATTCCTACAATGAGCAGTTCTTC	CSADDGGLHSYNEQFF
15	TRBJ1-1	NA	TRBV20-1	NA	TGCAGTGCTAGAGATCTGACGGGTTCCAACACTGAAGCTTTCTTT	CSARDLTGSNTEAFF
15	TRBJ2-7	few	TRBV7-2	TRBD2	TGTGCCAGCAGCTTACTAGCGGGAGGGGTCTACGAGCAGTACTTC	CASSLLAGGVYEQYF
15	TRBJ1-5	few	TRBV7-9	NA	TGTGCCAGCAGCTTAGATAACAGACCCGGACAGCCCCAGCATTTT	CASSLDNRPGQPQHF
14	TRBJ2-5	few	TRBV11-2	NA	TGTGCCAGCAGCTTAGAAGACTATCAAGAGACCCAGTACTTC	CASSLEDYQETQYF
17	TRBJ2-1	few	TRBV4-2	TRBD2	TGTGCCAGCAGCCAAGAATTCACTAGCGGGAGGCCTAATGAGCAGTTCTTC	CASSQEFTSGRPNEQFF
15	TRBJ2-2	few	TRBV27	NA	TGTGCCAGCAGTCCTCGGACTGGCGGGACCGGGGAGCTGTTTTTT	CASSPRTGGTGELFF
14	TRBJ1-4	few	TRBV10-3	NA	TGTGCCACGACGAAGGACAGAGTCTCAGGAAAACTGTTTTTT	CATTKDRVSGKLFF
12	TRBJ2-1	many	TRBV29-1	NA	TGCAGCGTCCCCGGGCCTTACAATGAGCAGTTCTTC	CSVPGPYNEQFF
17	TRBJ2-1	NA	TRBV9	TRBD2	TGTGCCAGCAGCGTAGCAGCACCAGCGGGAAACTACAATGAGCAGTTCTTC	CASSVAAPAGNYNEQFF
16	TRBJ1-2	few	TRBV6-1	NA	TGTGCCAGCAGTCCCAATCTGATATCAGTTAGCGGTGGCTACACCTTC	CASSPNLISVSGGYTF
13	TRBJ1-1	NA	TRBV29-1	TRBD1	TGCAGCGTTGCGGGCAGGGGGCACGGTGAAGCTTTCTTT	CSVAGRGHGEAFF
15	TRBJ2-7	few	TRBV12-3/TRBV12-4	TRBD2	TGTGCCAGCAGTCTGCTAGCGGGGACCTCCTACGAGCAGTACTTC	CASSLLAGTSYEQYF
11	TRBJ2-5	NA	TRBV24-1	NA	TGTGCCACCGGAGAGGAGGAGACCCAGTACTTC	CATGEEETQYF
14	TRBJ2-7	NA	TRBV12-3/TRBV12-4	NA	TGTGCCAGCAGCATTGACAGGTTCCTCTACGAGCAGTACTTC	CASSIDRFLYEQYF
16	TRBJ2-2	NA	TRBV24-1	NA	TGTGCCACCAGTGACTGGACAGACGCGAACACCGGGGAGCTGTTTTTT	CATSDWTDANTGELFF
15	TRBJ2-7	few	TRBV10-3	TRBD1	TGTGCCGCCCAGGCCTGGGACAGTCTTTCCTACGAGCAGTACTTC	CAAQAWDSLSYEQYF
17	TRBJ2-2	NA	TRBV10-3	TRBD1	TGTGCCATCAGCGCTTTGGGACAGGGTGCGAACACCGGGGAGCTGTTTTTT	CAISALGQGANTGELFF
13	TRBJ2-5	NA	TRBV10-3	NA	TGTGCCATCAGTGAGGCGTCACAAGAGACCCAGTACTTC	CAISEASQETQYF
16	TRBJ2-2	few	TRBV5-1	TRBD1	TGCGCCAGCAGCCATCTGGACAGGCGGTACACCGGGGAGCTGTTTTTT	CASSHLDRRYTGELFF
15	TRBJ1-4	few	TRBV11-2	TRBD1	TGTGCCAGCAGTTCGATACAGGGGAGTCAAGAAAAACTGTTTTTT	CASSSIQGSQEKLFF
14	TRBJ1-2	NA	TRBV6-2/TRBV6-3	NA	TGTGCCAGCATGACTTTTTCTCCTCGGGATGGCTACACCTTC	CASMTFSPRDGYTF
13	TRBJ2-7	NA	TRBV2	NA	TGTGCCAGCAGTGAAGCGGTAAACGCGCCGGAATACTTC	CASSEAVNAPEYF
14	TRBJ2-4	few	TRBV29-1	TRBD1	TGCAGCGTTGAACTAGGAACAGGGGAAAACATTCAGTACTTC	CSVELGTGENIQYF
16	TRBJ1-6	few	TRBV7-2	NA	TGTGCCAGCAGCCAACTTGAACTTCTCTATAATTCACCCCTCCACTTT	CASSQLELLYNSPLHF
17	TRBJ2-1	few	TRBV6-1	NA	TGTGCCAGCAGCTCTCTCCTCCTGGGTCGCGCGTACAATGAGCAGTTCTTC	CASSSLLLGRAYNEQFF
19	TRBJ2-2	NA	TRBV6-2/TRBV6-3	NA	TGTGCCAGCAGCTCCTACCGACAGGACTCACCTCTTATCACCGGGGAGCTGTTTTTT	CASSSYRQDSPLITGELFF
16	TRBJ1-4	NA	TRBV12-3/TRBV12-4	NA	TGTGCCAGCAGCCCCGGCCGGGGGCTCCGAAATGAAAAACTGTTTTTT	CASSPGRGLRNEKLFF
16	TRBJ2-1	NA	TRBV7-2	TRBD2	TGTGCCAGCAGCTCGCGGGGGGCGAGATCCTACGATGAGCAGTTCTTC	CASSSRGARSYDEQFF
15	TRBJ2-5	NA	TRBV28	TRBD2	TGTGCCAGCAGGGACGGGACGGGGGGAGGAGAGACCCAGTACTTC	CASRDGTGGGETQYF
17	TRBJ1-2	NA	TRBV7-9	TRBD1	TGTGCCAGCAGCTTCGGCCGTGGAGGGGACAGGTACGGTGGCTACACCTTC	CASSFGRGGDRYGGYTF
13	TRBJ1-6	few	TRBV11-3	NA	TGTGCCAGCAGCTGGGAGGAGGATTCACCCCTCCACTTT	CASSWEEDSPLHF
18	TRBJ2-5	NA	TRBV28	TRBD1	TGTGCCAGCAGGGGGACAGAAGCGGCATTTCTTGGAGAGGAGACCCAGTACTTC	CASRGTEAAFLGEETQYF
17	TRBJ2-2	NA	TRBV5-1	TRBD1	TGCGCCAGCAGCTTACGCCCCGGGACAGAGAACACCGGGGAGCTGTTTTTT	CASSLRPGTENTGELFF
16	TRBJ2-3	few	TRBV9	NA	TGTGCCAGCAGCCCTAGCCCCCGACTAGGCACAGATACGCAGTATTTT	CASSPSPRLGTDTQYF
15	TRBJ2-2	few	TRBV7-9	NA	TGTGCCAGCAGTTCACCAACCGGGAACACCGGGGAGCTGTTTTTT	CASSSPTGNTGELFF